This paragraph covers one TCR beta chain sequence. Its antigen is undetermined. The repertoire was sequenced with immunoSEQ multiplex PCR; TCRdb's copy has only in-frame clones and lacks some. Altogether roughly 2,500,000 clones are present, over 85% being singletons, with the ten largest covering roughly 0.39%. This entry is derived from a study of shared clonotypes between healthy human individuals. For the study at large: Donors, aged 18 to 49, were two women and three men.

It was into CD45RA+ naive and CD45RA-negative memory subsets that the CD4+ cells were split. Germline assignment: CDR1 MDHEN and CDR2 SYDVKM. Germline trimming cut 5 bases from V and 1 base from J; bases unmatched to any gene: 9. This CDR3 has 16 amino acids. The study, taken as a whole, reports: When naive CD4 clonotypes were compared across a few donors, around 5% were shared. Larger richness was generally estimated for naive than memory subsets.

The TCR sequence derives from a man aged 18 to 30 in good health. Some clones in this sample may be carry-over from other donors' samples. The sample consisted of naive CD4+ T cells from PBMCs. Subset meaning: CD45RA+ positively selected. The chain joins TRBV28 to TRBJ1-1, with 8 bases that match TRBD1. The CDR3 DNA sequence: TGTGCCAGCAGTAAATGGACAGGGAAACAGAACACTGAAGCTTTCTTT. Translating it yields CASSKWTGKQNTEAFF.